The following is a TCR beta chain sequence with its context. Trimming took 3 bases from V and 2 from J, leaving 29 bases between them. The CDR3 length is 21 residues. Germline CDR1 reads MDHEN; CDR2 reads SYDVKM. This sample was included in a study of technical replicates of blood from a few donors. Data came from immunoSEQ multiplex PCR; TCRdb stores just in-frame clones and leaves some out. Among under 85,000 clones listed, 93% were seen once. This TCR was sampled from a human donor in good health. The specimen sequenced was T cells isolated from PBMCs. The chain has TRBV28 and TRBJ1-5, with D perhaps TRBD1 (5 bases). CDR3 sequence reads: CASSFDPGFGLPSVRNQPQHF. In nucleotides, the CDR3 is TGTGCCAGCAGTTTTGACCCAGGGTTTGGGCTTCCTTCGGTACGCAATCAGCCCCAGCATTTT. Using reference TRBV28 and TRBJ1-5 for the parts outside the CDR3, the full variable domain is DVKVTQSSRYLVKRTGEKVFLECVQDMDHENMFWYRQDPGLGLRLIYFSYDVKMKEKGDIPEGYSVSREKKERFSLILESASTNQTSMYLCASSFDPGFGLPSVRNQPQHFGDGTRLSIL.